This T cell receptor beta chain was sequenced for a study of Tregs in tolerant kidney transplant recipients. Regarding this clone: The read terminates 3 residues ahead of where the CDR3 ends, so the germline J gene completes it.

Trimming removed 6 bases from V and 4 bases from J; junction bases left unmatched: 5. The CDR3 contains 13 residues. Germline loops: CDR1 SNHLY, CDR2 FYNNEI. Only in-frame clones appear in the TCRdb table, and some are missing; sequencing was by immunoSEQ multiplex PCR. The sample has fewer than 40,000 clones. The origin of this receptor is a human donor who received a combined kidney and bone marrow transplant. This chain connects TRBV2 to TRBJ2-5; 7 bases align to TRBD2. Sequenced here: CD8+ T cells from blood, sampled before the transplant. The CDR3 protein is CASRGTNIETQYF. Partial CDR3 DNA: TGTGCCAGCAGGGGGACTAACATAGAGACC.